The 22 T cell receptor beta chains presented below share a single source sample, sequenced in a study of shared clonotypes between healthy human individuals. The protocol was immunoSEQ multiplex PCR, while the TCRdb copy is restricted to in-frame clones and leaves out a portion. Among about 960,000 clones listed, about three quarters were seen once. The sequencing sample was made of memory CD4+ T cells sorted from blood. Described subset: CD45RA-negative fraction. These TCRs come from a man aged 18 to 29 in good health.

The chain is built from TRBV5-1 and TRBJ2-5, with 12 bases fitting TRBD2. The V gene's germline CDR1 is SGHRS and CDR2 YFSETQ. The CDR3 loop spans 15 amino acids. Losses at the gene ends were 4 bases for V and 4 bases for J; bases not matched to a gene: 5. The CDR3 DNA is TGCGCCAGCAGCCTGGGACTAGCGGGTTCAGAGACCCAGTACTTC. Its protein product is CASSLGLAGSETQYF.

J is TRBJ2-2 and V is TRBV6-6, with TRBD1 matching 11 bases. This CDR3 contains 16 residues. V was clipped by 5 bases and J by 6 bases; unmatched bases: 8. Germline assignment: CDR1 MNHNY and CDR2 SVGAGI (reference sequence). CDR3 loop: CASSPEDRGLAGELFF. In DNA form, the CDR3 reads TGTGCCAGCAGTCCAGAGGACAGGGGGCTGGCCGGGGAGCTGTTTTTT.

In this sample, this clone turned up a few times. Other nucleotide sequences from this sample produce the same CDR3. This sequence joins TRBV18 and TRBJ1-1; D uncertain. The CDR3 length is 13 residues. The V gene lost 1 base and the J gene lost 1 base, with 4 bases spanning the gap. Germline V gene sequence: CDR1 KGHSH, CDR2 LQKENI. The CDR3 DNA reads TGTGCCAGCTCACCACGGGGGAACACTGAAGCTTTCTTT. Its translation is CASSPRGNTEAFF.

This clone was seen a handful of times. The chain couples TRBV18 to TRBJ1-6, with a possible D match to TRBD1 (5 bases). The CDR3 loop spans 15 amino acids. Germline-derived CDR1 and CDR2 are KGHSH and LQKENI. Between the trimmed V and J ends, which lost 3 bases and 8 bases, there was a span of 14 bases. CDR3 protein: CASSPSISGDSPLHF. The CDR3 nucleotides are TGTGCCAGCTCACCGTCAATATCGGGGGATTCACCCCTCCACTTT.

This clone was observed a few times. The J gene is TRBJ2-7, the V gene TRBV10-3; D is ambiguous. The CDR3 runs to 12 residues. The V end lost 4 bases, the J end lost 5 bases, and 9 bases lay between the germline ends. From germline, CDR1 is ENHRY and CDR2 SYGVKD. The chain's CDR3 is CAISVLSHEQYF. CDR3 bases: TGTGCCATCAGTGTCTTGAGCCACGAGCAGTACTTC.

This clone occurred once. This chain uses TRBV5-1 with TRBJ2-7; D may be TRBD2 (5 bases). CDR3 length equals 15 residues. Germline V CDR1 and CDR2: SGHRS, YFSETQ. V dropped 0 bases and J dropped 0 bases, with 10 bases sitting between them. The CDR3 loop is CASSLELESSYEQYF. CDR3 in DNA: TGCGCCAGCAGCTTGGAACTAGAAAGCTCCTACGAGCAGTACTTC.

The rearrangement uses TRBV1 and TRBJ1-2; TRBD1 is the table's D call and was not checked against the DNA. TRBV1 is an annotated pseudogene. The CDR3 loop spans 13 amino acids. The CDR3 spells CTRKSDRAKGYTF. CDR3 nucleotide sequence: TGCACCAGGAAAAGCGACAGGGCCAAGGGCTACACCTTC.

The rearrangement links TRBV10-3 to TRBJ1-5, with D possibly being TRBD1 (5 bases). This CDR3 comprises 19 residues. Trimming cost V 4 bases and J 6 bases, with 28 bases left between them. Germline CDR1 ENHRY, CDR2 SYGVKD. CDR3 bases: TGTGCCATCAGTGGCGGTGGCAGGGAGGAACTGGGTTTAGGTCAGCCCCAGCATTTT. Amino acids: CAISGGGREELGLGQPQHF.

The chain combines TRBV5-1 with TRBJ2-5; D is possibly TRBD1 or TRBD2 (5 bases each). This CDR3 region has 15 residues. CDR1 is SGHRS, CDR2 YFSETQ, per germline. V dropped 6 bases and J dropped 3 bases, with 18 bases sitting between them. This CDR3 reads CASTFTGTAKETQYF. The CDR3 bases are TGCGCCAGCACCTTTACCGGGACCGCTAAAGAGACCCAGTACTTC.

V is TRBV9 and J is TRBJ2-3, with 7 bases aligning to TRBD1. The CDR3 is 14 amino acids. Germline lookup yields CDR1 SGDLS and CDR2 YYNGEE. J gave up 5 bases and V 4 bases, and 7 bases lay outside the gene matches. CDR3 region: CASSQTQGKDTQYF. The CDR3 DNA sequence: TGTGCCAGCAGCCAAACACAGGGGAAAGATACGCAGTATTTT.

The chain combines TRBV18 with TRBJ1-2; tentative D call: TRBD1 (6 bases). V lost 5 bases and J lost 3, with 10 bases in between. This CDR3 spans 13 amino acids. CDR1 and CDR2 from the germline V gene are KGHSH and LQKENI. The CDR3 spells CASSKDRDYGYTF. The CDR3 nucleotides are TGTGCCAGCTCAAAGGACAGAGACTATGGCTACACCTTC.

The chain carries TRBV9 and TRBJ2-2; TRBD2 agrees at 7 bases. Trimming removed 6 bases from V and 4 bases from J; junction bases left unmatched: 9. The CDR3 is 15 residues long. Per germline, CDR1 SGDLS and CDR2 YYNGEE. The DNA for the CDR3 is TGTGCCAGCAATCAGCGGGGATCAGGCACCGGGGAGCTGTTTTTT. This translates into CASNQRGSGTGELFF.

The rearrangement joins TRBV7-9 to TRBJ2-7, with 9 bases aligning to TRBD1. Germline CDR1 SEHNR, CDR2 FQNEAQ (reference sequence). The CDR3 sequence is 16 residues long. Trimming removed 4 bases from V and 5 bases from J; junction bases left unmatched: 12. This CDR3 reads CASSSGQGTWLDEQYF. The CDR3 bases are TGTGCCAGCAGCTCGGGACAGGGCACTTGGTTGGACGAGCAGTACTTC.

The CDR3 region is CASSKAGVVAEQYF. The DNA of the CDR3 is TGTGCCAGCAGTAAAGCGGGGGTCGTAGCCGAGCAGTACTTC. The genes are TRBV7-6 and TRBJ2-7; 8 bases are a match to TRBD2. V lost 6 bases to trimming and J lost 6 bases; unmatched junction nucleotides: 10. The CDR3 is 14 amino acids. Germline loops: CDR1 SGHVS, CDR2 FNYEAQ.

This clone was seen only a few times. The gene calls are TRBV4-3 and TRBJ2-7; no definite D call. The V end was cut by 0 bases, the J end by 0 bases, with 18 bases between. The CDR3 has 18 amino acids. The germline CDR1 and CDR2 sequences are LGHNA and YSLEER. The CDR3 DNA reads as TGCGCCAGCAGCCAAGATTCCCATAAACAGACTCACTCCTACGAGCAGTACTTC. This translates into CASSQDSHKQTHSYEQYF.

CDR3 region: CAISRASPNSPLHF. Here the CDR3 DNA reads TGTGCCATCTCACGAGCCAGCCCAAATTCACCCCTCCACTTT. This chain uses TRBV10-3 with TRBJ1-6; unclear D gene. CDR1 ENHRY and CDR2 SYGVKD come from the germline V gene. The length of the CDR3 is 14 residues. V lost 8 bases, J lost 7 bases, and 15 bases lay in between.

The V call is TRBV2, the J call TRBJ1-4, with a weak D call TRBD1 (6 bases). In germline, CDR1 is SNHLY, CDR2 FYNNEI. Deletions cut 5 bases from V and 2 bases from J, with 12 bases between. The CDR3 has 15 amino acids. CDR3 loop: CASSLDRSTNEKLFF. Here the CDR3 DNA reads TGTGCCAGCAGTTTAGACAGGTCGACTAATGAAAAACTGTTTTTT.

The chain employs TRBV11-2 and TRBJ2-5; D is unresolved. The V and J ends lost 6 bases and 4 bases respectively, with 15 bases between them. Germline CDR1 is SGHAT and CDR2 is FQNNGV. CDR3 size: 14 residues. CDR3 residues: CASRQTGTSETQYF. For the CDR3, the DNA is TGTGCCAGCAGGCAAACGGGTACCTCAGAGACCCAGTACTTC.

The chain joins TRBV21-1 to TRBJ1-2. TRBV21-1 is deemed a pseudogene. This CDR3 spans 16 amino acids. The DNA of the CDR3 is TGTGCCAGCAGCCCCTCCCGGCCGGCAGCTAACTATGGCTACACCTTC. Residues: CASSPSRPAANYGYTF.

The chain links TRBV5-1 to TRBJ2-2; TRBD1 aligns across 7 bases. Germline CDR1 is SGHRS and CDR2 is YFSETQ. The CDR3 length is 16 residues. J lost 0 bases, V lost 3 bases, and 5 bases had no gene match. CDR3 protein: CASSSRTGTNTGELFF. In DNA, the CDR3 is TGCGCCAGCAGCTCACGGACAGGAACGAACACCGGGGAGCTGTTTTTT.

The V gene is TRBV30, the J gene TRBJ1-3, with TRBD1 matching over 9 bases. Trimming took 0 bases from V and 4 from J; bases not matched to a gene: 7. The germline CDR1 and CDR2 sequences are GTSNPN and SVGIG (reference sequence). CDR3 length: 16 amino acids. The chain's CDR3 is CAWSVRGTGFGNTIYF. CDR3 sequence (DNA): TGTGCCTGGAGTGTACGGGGGACAGGGTTCGGAAACACCATATATTTT.

The chain is built from TRBV2 and TRBJ2-1; D is perhaps TRBD2 (6 bases). The V end was cut by 7 bases, the J end by 9 bases, with 16 bases between. Germline lookup yields CDR1 SNHLY and CDR2 FYNNEI. The CDR3 runs to 13 residues. The CDR3 spells CASTSLVGGEQFF. In nucleotides, the CDR3 is TGTGCCAGCACCTCCTTAGTGGGGGGTGAGCAGTTCTTC.